A single sample gave rise to the 15 T cell receptor beta chains below, sequenced in a study of T-cell reconstitution after alpha-beta-depleted transplantation in children. As it was prepared, the TCRbeta library received unique molecular identifiers. TCRdb passed the PCR reads through MiXCR, listing each CDR3 protein once. The sample has roughly 110,000 distinct CDR3 sequences; about 9.3% are singletons. This sample comprised PBMCs, obtained before TCRalphabeta/CD19-depleted stem cell transplant. These receptors were taken from a boy aged 2 to 10 with acute lymphoblastic leukemia, due to receive a stem cell transplant.

This clonotype was recorded a few times. The chain recombines TRBV3-1 with TRBJ1-2; TRBD1 is a possible D gene (5 bases). This CDR3 spans 14 amino acids. The germline V gene encodes CDR1 LGHDT and CDR2 YNNKEL (reference sequence). V lost 1 base and J 4 bases, leaving 10 bases between the germline ends. In nucleotides, the CDR3 is TGTGCCAGCAGCCAAGGGTGGCAGGGCTATGGCTACACCTTC. This sequence encodes CASSQGWQGYGYTF.

The chain combines TRBV27 with TRBJ2-7; 8 bases line up with TRBD1. The CDR3 is 16 residues long. The germline gives CDR1 MNHEY, CDR2 SMNVEV (reference sequence). The V gene end was trimmed by 5 bases and the J gene end by 1 base; junction bases not matched to a gene: 10. Here the CDR3 reads CASSPPTGGRSYEQYF. CDR3 sequence (DNA): TGTGCCAGCAGTCCCCCCACAGGGGGTCGTTCCTACGAGCAGTACTTC.

This clonotype has ten or more counts. This chain connects TRBV20-1 to TRBJ2-5; possibly TRBD1 for D (5 bases). CDR3 length: 15 residues. Germline lookup yields CDR1 DFQATT and CDR2 SNEGSKA (reference sequence). V lost 0 bases to trimming and J lost 2 bases, with 13 bases between them. CDR3: CSARDFSRAQETQYF. CDR3 bases: TGCAGTGCTAGAGATTTTAGCAGGGCTCAAGAGACCCAGTACTTC.

There are a few counts of this clonotype. The chain has TRBV6-2 or TRBV6-3 and TRBJ2-1; D might be TRBD1 (5 bases). The V gene lost 6 bases and the J gene lost 4 bases, with 19 bases spanning the gap. CDR1 and CDR2 (germline): MNHEY, SVGEGT. The length of the CDR3 is 16 residues. The CDR3 nucleotides read TGTGCCAGCAGCGATTTAGGGGAACCGATTTACAATGAGCAGTTCTTC. It is translated as CASSDLGEPIYNEQFF.

The rearrangement links TRBV18 to TRBJ2-2, with TRBD2 identical over 15 bases. CDR1 and CDR2 (germline): KGHSH, LQKENI. The length of the CDR3 is 19 residues. With V trimmed by 4 bases and J by 0 bases, 6 bases remained unmatched. The CDR3, as DNA: TGTGCCAGCTCACGAGGGACTAGCGGGAGGCCTACGAACACCGGGGAGCTGTTTTTT. This codes for CASSRGTSGRPTNTGELFF.

A word on this clonotype: The conserved final phenylalanine or tryptophan is absent from the CDR3, which likely points to a read error. The rearrangement links TRBV5-1 to TRBJ2-5; 11 bases are shared with TRBD2. The trim removed 4 bases at V and 5 bases at J, leaving 10 bases unmatched. The CDR3 runs to 16 residues. The germline V gene encodes CDR1 SGHRS and CDR2 YFSETQ. The CDR3 loop is CASSVKTSGTRETQYV. The CDR3 DNA sequence: TGCGCCAGCAGCGTCAAGACTAGCGGGACTCGGGAGACCCAGTACGTC.

This clonotype occurred many times. This chain connects TRBV5-1 to TRBJ2-2; D not certain. There are 17 residues in the CDR3. Germline CDR1 and CDR2: SGHRS and YFSETQ. The ends were cut back, 0 bases at V and 3 bases at J, with 15 bases in the middle. The CDR3 DNA sequence: TGCGCCAGCAGCTTGGATGCCCGGCAGAGCTACACCGGGGAGCTGTTTTTT. Amino acids: CASSLDARQSYTGELFF.

The chain has TRBV28 and TRBJ2-2; no clear D gene. Germline assignment: CDR1 MDHEN and CDR2 SYDVKM. This CDR3 region has 13 residues. V lost 5 bases to trimming and J lost 5 bases, with 9 bases between them. The CDR3 DNA reads TGTGCCAGCAGTACCCGCAGAACCGGGGAGCTGTTTTTT. It encodes CASSTRRTGELFF.

This clonotype was recorded many times. The V gene is TRBV20-1, the J gene TRBJ1-1, with a tentative D call TRBD1 (6 bases). The CDR3 spans 15 residues. CDR1 is DFQATT and CDR2 is SNEGSKA in the germline V gene (reference sequence). Trimming left V 2 bases short and J 4 bases short, with 17 bases between. CDR3 amino acids: CSARFTGNGGTEAFF. CDR3 in DNA: TGCAGTGCTAGATTCACAGGGAATGGTGGCACTGAAGCTTTCTTT.

This clonotype was observed many times. The rearrangement links TRBV6-5 to TRBJ1-3, with a weak D call TRBD1 (6 bases). There are 16 residues in the CDR3. V lost 6 bases and J 0 bases, leaving 15 bases between the germline ends. The germline V gene encodes CDR1 MNHEY and CDR2 SVGAGI. CDR3 residues: CASSVGRGNSGNTIYF. The CDR3 nucleotides read TGTGCCAGCAGCGTCGGGAGGGGGAACTCTGGAAACACCATATATTTT.

The chain recombines TRBV14 with TRBJ2-7, with TRBD2 matching over 10 bases. V was pared by 1 base and J by 3 bases, with 3 bases of the junction left unmatched. The CDR3 is 15 amino acids. The germline V gene has CDR1 SGHDN and CDR2 FVKESK. CDR3 amino acids: CASSQAVAGGYEQYF. The CDR3 DNA sequence: TGTGCCAGCAGCCAAGCGGTAGCGGGGGGCTACGAGCAGTACTTC.

This clonotype was detected only a few times. The J gene is TRBJ2-6, the V gene TRBV4-1; 11 positions match TRBD2. V lost 1 base and J lost 0; bases outside the gene matches: 5. Germline V lookup: CDR1 MGHRA, CDR2 YSYEKL. This CDR3 spans 19 amino acids. CDR3 DNA sequence: TGCGCCAGCAGCCAAGTGGGACTAGCGGCCAACTCTGGGGCCAACGTCCTGACTTTC. It yields the protein CASSQVGLAANSGANVLTF.

This clonotype was observed many times. This chain joins TRBV5-4 and TRBJ1-1; D gene uncertain. CDR1 and CDR2 (germline): SGHNT, YYREEE (reference sequence). Trimming pared 4 bases from V and 4 bases from J, leaving 17 bases between. This CDR3 is built from 15 residues. CDR3 sequence: CASSTRVGVATEAFF. The CDR3 region has the DNA TGTGCCAGCAGCACCCGAGTTGGGGTGGCCACTGAAGCTTTCTTT. The full variable domain, its missing parts supplied by reference TRBV5-4 and TRBJ1-1, is ETGVTQSPTHLIKTRGQQVTLRCSSQSGHNTVSWYQQALGQGPQFIFQYYREEENGRGNFPPRFSGLQFPNYSSELNVNALELDDSALYLCASSTRVGVATEAFFGQGTRLTVV.

The chain recombines TRBV5-6 with TRBJ2-1; 7 bases map to TRBD1. Germline CDR1 reads SGHDT; CDR2 reads YYEEEE. This CDR3 region has 16 residues. V gave up 4 bases and J gave up 5 bases; unmatched junction bases: 12. The CDR3 sequence: CASSHYRDRLNNEQFF. For the CDR3, the DNA is TGTGCCAGCAGCCACTACCGGGACAGACTAAACAATGAGCAGTTCTTC. Drawing the rest from reference TRBV5-6 and TRBJ2-1, the complete variable domain is DAGVTQSPTHLIKTRGQQVTLRCSPKSGHDTVSWYQQALGQGPQFIFQYYEEEERQRGNFPDRFSGHQFPNYSSELNVNALLLGDSALYLCASSHYRDRLNNEQFFGPGTRLTVL.

This clonotype was counted ten times or more. This chain uses TRBV7-9 with TRBJ2-5; D remains unclear. CDR3 length: 14 residues. V was cut by 0 bases and J by 4 bases, with 9 bases left in between. Germline V lookup: CDR1 SEHNR, CDR2 FQNEAQ (reference sequence). CDR3: CASSLAARGETQYF. In DNA form, the CDR3 reads TGTGCCAGCAGCTTAGCGGCGAGAGGAGAGACCCAGTACTTC.